The entry below gives a single T cell receptor (beta chain) sequence along with its context. Its antigen remains unidentified. This sample is drawn from a study of T cell responses to AZD1222 COVID-19 vaccine. Assay used: immunoSEQ multiplex PCR; TCRdb lists only in-frame clones, some missing. The sample carries 72,000 or so clones, more than 90% recorded once. Points from the study as a whole: Donors were mostly white British, more females; clonal diversity possibly underestimated. Two AZD1222 administrations were followed by greater Spike-specific TCR breadth and depth.

The source material was peripheral blood, sampled on day 0 of AZD1222 vaccination. The clonotype originates from an adult in good health.

CDR3 DNA: TGTGCCAGCAGTTACATGATGGGACGGGCCGCTGACTATGGCTACACCTTC. Translating gives CASSYMMGRAADYGYTF. This chain links TRBV6-2 or TRBV6-3 with TRBJ1-2; D is possibly TRBD1 (5 bases). The CDR3 is made up of 17 amino acids. The V and J ends lost 2 bases and 3 bases respectively, with 19 bases between them. CDR1 is MNHEY, CDR2 SVGEGT, per germline.